This note documents a single TCR beta chain sequence. Its target is not known. TCRdb's copy holds only in-frame clones and misses some; the assay was immunoSEQ multiplex PCR. The data contain about 21,000 clones, about 90% of them seen just once; the ten biggest clones take up around 15%. Trimming took 5 bases from V and 0 from J, leaving 14 bases between them. From germline, CDR1 is SEHNR and CDR2 FQNEAQ (reference sequence). This CDR3 is built from 15 residues. This sample stems from a study of OX40 agonist ivuxolimab in advanced cancers. Study-wide background: While on treatment, patients had intravenous ivuxolimab at 0.01 to 10 mg/kg every 2 weeks. Partial response was recorded in three patients: one hepatocellular carcinoma and two cutaneous melanoma cases. Overall study findings and caveats: The study found that CD8+ T cells averaged more expanded clones than CD4+.

This TCR was sampled from an adult with an advanced solid tumor such as melanoma, head and neck, liver or kidney cancer. The V gene is TRBV7-9, the J gene TRBJ2-7; possible D gene TRBD1, 6 bases. Here the sequenced sample was CD4+ or CD8+ T cells sorted from blood, taken in a trial of the OX40 agonist ivuxolimab. This CDR3 reads CASSTKQGSSYEQYF. CDR3 bases: TGTGCCAGCAGCACCAAGCAGGGGTCCTCCTACGAGCAGTACTTC. Complete variable domain (other parts from reference TRBV7-9 and TRBJ2-7): DTGVSQNPRHKITKRGQNVTFRCDPISEHNRLYWYRQTLGQGPEFLTYFQNEAQLEKSRLLSDRFSAERPKGSFSTLEIQRTEQGDSAMYLCASSTKQGSSYEQYFGPGTRLTVT.